One sample yielded the 24 T cell receptor beta chains listed below, sequenced in a study of T-cell reconstitution after alpha-beta-depleted transplantation in children. Unique molecular identifiers were incorporated into the prepared TCRbeta library. One entry per CDR3 protein results from TCRdb running MiXCR on the PCR reads. The data show 250,000 or so distinct CDR3 sequences, 20% to 30% seen once. Source: PBMCs, mostly from graft donor cells, taken 360 days after TCRalphabeta/CD19-depleted stem cell transplant. The receptors stem from a female patient under 10 years old who had a stem cell transplant for congenital amegakaryocytic thrombocytopenia, so the T cells may come from the graft donor.

Concerning this clonotype: This may be a read error: a much more frequent sequence differs by one nucleotide. The rearrangement links TRBV2 to TRBJ2-1; 10 bases are shared with TRBD1. Germline V lookup: CDR1 SNHLY, CDR2 FYNNEI. With 6 bases clipped from V and 1 base from J, the junction kept 3 bases outside the gene matches. The CDR3 loop spans 15 amino acids. The CDR3 sequence: CASSGQGVSYNEQFF. The CDR3 coding sequence is TGTGCCAGCAGCGGACAGGGGGTGTCCTACAATGAGCAGTTCTTC.

This clonotype was detected a few times. The CDR3 reads CASSLGDVQFF. In nucleotides, the CDR3 is TGTGCCAGCAGCCTAGGGGACGTGCAGTTCTTC. V usage is TRBV7-8 and J usage is TRBJ2-1; the D call may be TRBD1 or TRBD2 (5 bases each). Looked up from germline, CDR1 is SGHVS and CDR2 is FQNEAQ. Trimming took off 5 bases at V and 12 bases at J, with 11 bases between the two ends. The CDR3 has 11 amino acids.

This clonotype was found a few times. The chain uses TRBV2 and TRBJ2-2, with D possibly being TRBD2 (7 bases). Germline V lookup: CDR1 SNHLY, CDR2 FYNNEI. V was trimmed by 7 bases and J by 3 bases, leaving 12 bases between them. This CDR3 has 14 amino acids. CDR3 nucleotides: TGTGCCAGCACAGTGCGGGGGCACACCGGGGAGCTGTTTTTT. Amino acid sequence: CASTVRGHTGELFF.

The gene calls are TRBV7-8 and TRBJ2-1; 8 bases align to TRBD2. The J segment lost 2 bases and the V segment lost 5 bases, leaving 8 bases of the junction unmatched. Germline V lookup: CDR1 SGHVS, CDR2 FQNEAQ. This CDR3 is 16 amino acids long. The CDR3 sequence: CASSARRLATYNEQFF. In DNA form, the CDR3 reads TGTGCCAGCAGCGCAAGGCGACTAGCGACCTACAATGAGCAGTTCTTC.

The chain carries TRBV11-2 and TRBJ2-2; no clear D. Germline V gives CDR1 SGHAT, CDR2 FQNNGV. V was clipped by 5 bases and J by 7 bases, with 8 bases between them. This CDR3 comprises 12 residues. CDR3 DNA sequence: TGTGCCAGCAGCCCAACTTTCGGGGAGCTGTTTTTT. The encoded protein is CASSPTFGELFF.

This rearrangement joins TRBV28 to TRBJ2-5, with D perhaps TRBD1 or TRBD2 (5 bases each). Germline V gene data show CDR1 as MDHEN and CDR2 as SYDVKM. The CDR3 runs to 15 residues. Trimming left V 5 bases short and J 0 bases short, with 13 bases between. Written as DNA, the CDR3 is TGTGCCAGCAGTACTCCCTGGGACGACCAAGAGACCCAGTACTTC. Translation gives CASSTPWDDQETQYF.

This chain connects TRBV19 to TRBJ1-5; the D gene is possibly TRBD1 (5 bases). The CDR3 has 15 residues. CDR1 and CDR2 (germline): LNHDA, SQIVND (reference sequence). V lost 5 bases to trimming and J lost 3 bases, with 14 bases between them. The CDR3 is CASSSRDVVNQPQHF. DNA for the CDR3: TGTGCCAGTAGTTCCCGGGACGTAGTCAATCAGCCCCAGCATTTT.

This clonotype was seen a few times. The CDR3 region is CAISGTSGGTDTQYF. The CDR3 coding sequence is TGTGCCATCAGTGGGACTAGCGGGGGCACAGATACGCAGTATTTT. The V gene is TRBV10-3, the J gene TRBJ2-3, with 12 bases matching TRBD2. Germline trimming cut 4 bases from V and 1 base from J; bases unmatched to any gene: 0. The CDR3 length is 15 residues. Germline assignment: CDR1 ENHRY and CDR2 SYGVKD.

CDR3 sequence (DNA): TGTGCCACCACGAAAGGACGGGCCGACAATCAGCCCCAGCATTTT. The encoded protein is CATTKGRADNQPQHF. The chain has TRBV15 and TRBJ1-5; no clear D gene. Germline loops: CDR1 LNHNV, CDR2 YYDKDF (reference sequence). This CDR3 spans 15 amino acids. Trimming cost V 7 bases and J 3 bases, with 16 bases left between them. The full variable domain, its missing parts supplied by reference TRBV15 and TRBJ1-5, is DAMVIQNPRYQVTQFGKPVTLSCSQTLNHNVMYWYQQKSSQAPKLLFHYYDKDFNNEADTPDNFQSRRPNTSFCFLDIRSPGLGDTAMYLCATTKGRADNQPQHFGDGTRLSIL.

A few counts support this clonotype. J is TRBJ2-1 and V is TRBV11-1; D is unclear. The V end was cut by 0 bases, the J end by 0 bases, with 9 bases between. The CDR3 extends over 16 amino acids. Germline assignment: CDR1 SGHAT and CDR2 FQDESV (reference sequence). The CDR3 DNA follows: TGTGCCAGCAGCTTAGCTGGAGTCAGCTCCTACAATGAGCAGTTCTTC. Translation gives CASSLAGVSSYNEQFF.

The V call is TRBV20-1, the J call TRBJ1-1; possibly TRBD1 for D (5 bases). This CDR3 has 13 amino acids. With 3 bases removed from V and 0 bases from J, the gap between germline ends came to 8 bases. Germline assignment: CDR1 DFQATT and CDR2 SNEGSKA (reference sequence). The CDR3 nucleotides read TGCAGTGCTAGTACGGGGGTGAACACTGAAGCTTTCTTT. It is translated as CSASTGVNTEAFF.

On this clonotype itself: A junction end diverges from the germline sequence, so it may reflect a read error. CDR3 region: CASSSTGVSYAF. The CDR3 nucleotides are TGTGCCAGCAGCTCGACAGGGGTCAGCTACGCCTTC. This chain connects TRBV11-1 to TRBJ1-2, with TRBD1 matching 8 bases. There are 12 residues in the CDR3. Germline loops: CDR1 SGHAT, CDR2 FQDESV (reference sequence).

The chain has TRBV20-1 and TRBJ2-7; D is unresolved. Germline V gene data show CDR1 as DFQATT and CDR2 as SNEGSKA (reference sequence). Trimming removed 0 bases from V and 2 bases from J, with 5 bases in between. There are 12 residues in the CDR3. This CDR3 reads CSARDFAYEQYF. CDR3 in DNA: TGCAGTGCTAGAGATTTCGCCTACGAGCAGTACTTC.

J is TRBJ1-4 and V is TRBV12-3 or TRBV12-4; a weak D match, TRBD1 (5 bases). Trimming left V 4 bases short and J 11 bases short, with 20 bases between. The CDR3 runs 15 residues. CDR3 sequence reads: CASSWISGTLIKLFF. The DNA for the CDR3 is TGTGCCAGCAGTTGGATCTCCGGGACCTTAATCAAACTGTTTTTT.

This chain links TRBV6-1 with TRBJ2-5; 14 bases are shared with TRBD2. The CDR3 totals 15 residues. V lost 7 bases, J lost 7 bases, and 8 bases stayed unmatched. Germline CDR1 reads MNHNS; CDR2 reads SASEGT. DNA for the CDR3: TGTGCCAGCATCCAGGGACTAGCGGGAGTTGCGACCCAGTACTTC. Translated, it gives CASIQGLAGVATQYF.

The chain has TRBV6-6 and TRBJ2-1, with D tentatively TRBD2 (5 bases). This CDR3 contains 11 residues. Germline CDR1 is MNHNY and CDR2 is SVGAGI (reference sequence). V gave up 8 bases and J gave up 7 bases, with 9 bases separating them. The CDR3 region is CASALANEQFF. The CDR3 DNA reads as TGTGCCAGCGCCCTAGCAAATGAGCAGTTCTTC.

The chain joins TRBV28 to TRBJ1-3; D is uncertain. Deletions cut 5 bases from V and 0 bases from J, with 5 bases between. The germline CDR1 and CDR2 sequences are MDHEN and SYDVKM. This CDR3 is 13 amino acids long. The CDR3: CASSTRSGNTIYF. The CDR3 DNA reads as TGTGCCAGCAGTACGCGCTCTGGAAACACCATATATTTT.

This clonotype was seen a few times. The CDR3 sequence is CASSTGQGLKEKLFF. The DNA of the CDR3 is TGTGCCAGCAGTACCGGACAGGGGTTAAAGGAAAAACTGTTTTTT. V is TRBV12-3 or TRBV12-4 and J is TRBJ1-4, with TRBD1 matching over 9 bases. This CDR3 has 15 residues. V lost 5 bases and J lost 8; bases outside the gene matches: 9.

In this sample, this clonotype turned up many times. This chain links TRBV29-1 with TRBJ2-3, with D perhaps matching TRBD2 (6 bases). There are 14 residues in the CDR3. Trimming cost V 4 bases and J 8 bases, with 19 bases left between them. Germline V gives CDR1 SQVTM, CDR2 ANQGSEA. The CDR3 region is CSVGRAESSRTQYF. DNA of the CDR3: TGCAGCGTTGGGAGGGCCGAAAGCTCCCGTACGCAGTATTTT.

V and J are TRBV25-1 and TRBJ1-5; 7 bases align to TRBD1. Germline V lookup: CDR1 MGHDK, CDR2 SYGVNS. V lost 5 bases to trimming and J lost 1 base; unmatched junction nucleotides: 26. This CDR3 is 22 amino acids long. The CDR3 protein is CASSPGQDNPAFVQASNQPQHF. The CDR3 coding sequence is TGTGCCAGCAGTCCCGGACAGGACAATCCCGCGTTTGTGCAGGCCAGCAATCAGCCCCAGCATTTT.

The chain is built from TRBV19 and TRBJ1-1; tentative D call: TRBD1 (6 bases). Trimming left V 7 bases short and J 0 bases short, with 18 bases between. Germline V gene data show CDR1 as LNHDA and CDR2 as SQIVND (reference sequence). CDR3 length equals 16 residues. The CDR3 region has the DNA TGTGCCAGTACCAGATTGGGGGCACGGATGAACACTGAAGCTTTCTTT. Translated, it gives CASTRLGARMNTEAFF.

V and J are TRBV12-3 or TRBV12-4 and TRBJ2-3; the D is unclear. The CDR3 is made up of 15 amino acids. Trimming took 3 bases from V and 1 from J, leaving 11 bases between them. The CDR3 nucleotides are TGTGCCAGCAGTTTGGGTGGGCCGGGCACAGATACGCAGTATTTT. Its protein product is CASSLGGPGTDTQYF.

This clonotype was seen ten or more times. V is TRBV5-1 and J is TRBJ2-2; unclear D gene. V was shortened by 1 base and J by 6 bases, with 10 bases between the two germline ends. The CDR3 is 14 amino acids. Germline V lookup: CDR1 SGHRS, CDR2 YFSETQ. The chain's CDR3 is CASSLTAPAGELFF. Written as DNA, the CDR3 is TGCGCCAGCAGCTTGACAGCTCCGGCCGGGGAGCTGTTTTTT.

In its sample, this clonotype was seen a few times. V usage is TRBV4-3 and J usage is TRBJ1-2; D is ambiguous. This CDR3 is 17 amino acids long. Trimming took 1 base from V and 0 from J, leaving 15 bases between them. CDR1 is LGHNA, CDR2 YSLEER, per germline. The CDR3 protein is CASSQAFAGFANYGYTF. DNA for the CDR3: TGCGCCAGCAGCCAAGCTTTCGCCGGTTTCGCTAACTATGGCTACACCTTC.